This note documents a single TCR beta chain sequence. Its antigen remains unidentified. The data originate from a study of shared clonotypes between healthy human individuals. Only CD45RO-negative cells positively selected for CCR7 counted as naive CD8 cells, so terminally differentiated effector memory CD45RA+ cells were excluded. Germline V gene lookup returns CDR1 GTSNPN and CDR2 SVGIG (reference sequence). The CDR3 covers 14 residues. V lost 5 bases and J lost 5; bases outside the gene matches: 9. Findings of the study overall: The four-donor shared clonotypes exceeded non-shared clonotypes in generation probability, with non-shared ones scoring lower.

Some clones are missing from TCRdb's copy, which holds only in-frame ones; the method was immunoSEQ multiplex PCR. The sample yields millions of clones, about 95% seen once. Sequences were obtained from naive CD8+ T cells sorted from blood. The TCR comes from a man between 18 and 35 years old in good health. J is TRBJ2-3 and V is TRBV30; 8 nucleotides agree with TRBD1. The CDR3 here is CAWGAGQAVDTQYF. The CDR3 bases are TGTGCCTGGGGTGCGGGACAGGCCGTAGATACGCAGTATTTT.